The rows below give T cell receptor beta chains drawn from one sample of a study of identical twins. TCRdb processed the 5' RACE reads anew with MiXCR; each CDR3 protein has one entry. Of about 330,000 distinct CDR3 sequences listed, 9% to 15% are singletons. These data also formed part of another study, on yellow fever vaccine responses in identical twins.

Input material: CD8+ T cells sorted from blood. The receptor source for this set is a young woman in good health. Each CDR3 is given with its conserved first and last residue. Each record gives: D gene, clone size, V gene, J gene, CDR3 protein, CDR3 DNA. D genes are given only for firm matches. A row's size may be missing; if present it is once, few, many or a size class.

d_gene: TRBD2; abundance: -; v_gene: TRBV29-1; j_gene: TRBJ2-1; CDR3aa: CSVEEGSSGGNEQFF; CDR3nt: TGCAGCGTTGAAGAAGGCTCTAGCGGGGGAAATGAGCAGTTCTTC
d_gene: -; abundance: -; v_gene: TRBV5-1; j_gene: TRBJ2-1; CDR3aa: CSSSFYNEQFF; CDR3nt: TGCTCCAGCAGCTTTTATAATGAGCAGTTCTTC
d_gene: -; abundance: -; v_gene: TRBV12-3/TRBV12-4; j_gene: TRBJ2-7; CDR3aa: CARTDRRTYEQYF; CDR3nt: TGTGCCCGCACAGACAGGAGAACCTACGAGCAGTACTTC
d_gene: TRBD1; abundance: -; v_gene: TRBV11-2; j_gene: TRBJ2-5; CDR3aa: CASSSEGQGGETQYF; CDR3nt: TGTGCCAGCAGCTCAGAGGGACAGGGGGGAGAGACCCAGTACTTC
d_gene: -; abundance: many; v_gene: TRBV29-1; j_gene: TRBJ2-1; CDR3aa: CSVEVEERDNEQFF; CDR3nt: TGCAGCGTTGAAGTGGAGGAGAGAGACAATGAGCAGTTCTTC
d_gene: -; abundance: few; v_gene: TRBV27; j_gene: TRBJ2-4; CDR3aa: CASSPSFGLAKNIQYF; CDR3nt: TGTGCCAGCAGCCCCAGTTTCGGCCTAGCCAAAAACATTCAGTACTTC
d_gene: -; abundance: -; v_gene: TRBV10-2; j_gene: TRBJ2-7; CDR3aa: CASSGGDLTYEQYF; CDR3nt: TGCGCCAGCAGTGGAGGGGACCTTACCTACGAGCAGTACTTC
d_gene: -; abundance: -; v_gene: TRBV24-1; j_gene: TRBJ2-3; CDR3aa: CATSDQRRSTDTQYF; CDR3nt: TGTGCCACCAGTGACCAGAGACGGAGCACAGATACGCAGTATTTT
d_gene: TRBD2; abundance: -; v_gene: TRBV28; j_gene: TRBJ2-7; CDR3aa: CASSFLSSGNTREQYF; CDR3nt: TGTGCCAGCAGTTTTTTGTCTAGCGGGAATACTCGCGAGCAGTACTTC
d_gene: -; abundance: -; v_gene: TRBV12-5; j_gene: TRBJ2-1; CDR3aa: CASGDLASTYNEQFF; CDR3nt: TGTGCTAGTGGAGATCTAGCGTCTACCTACAATGAGCAGTTCTTC
d_gene: -; abundance: few; v_gene: TRBV6-1; j_gene: TRBJ2-1; CDR3aa: CASREQGHYRDEQFF; CDR3nt: TGTGCCAGCAGGGAACAGGGACATTATCGCGATGAGCAGTTCTTC
d_gene: -; abundance: many; v_gene: TRBV5-1; j_gene: TRBJ2-1; CDR3aa: CASSSIKSSYNEQFF; CDR3nt: TGCGCCAGCAGCTCAATAAAGAGCTCCTACAATGAGCAGTTCTTC
d_gene: TRBD2; abundance: -; v_gene: TRBV18; j_gene: TRBJ2-3; CDR3aa: CASSPLAANTDTQYF; CDR3nt: TGTGCCAGCTCACCCCTAGCGGCGAACACAGATACGCAGTATTTT
d_gene: TRBD2; abundance: few; v_gene: TRBV20-1; j_gene: TRBJ2-7; CDR3aa: CSAFTSGGYEQYF; CDR3nt: TGCAGTGCTTTTACTAGCGGCGGATACGAGCAGTACTTC
d_gene: TRBD2; abundance: many; v_gene: TRBV20-1; j_gene: TRBJ2-1; CDR3aa: CSAREKGLAGGEQFF; CDR3nt: TGCAGTGCTAGAGAAAAGGGACTAGCGGGAGGCGAGCAGTTCTTC
d_gene: -; abundance: -; v_gene: TRBV7-2; j_gene: TRBJ2-1; CDR3aa: CASSLIIGNEQFF; CDR3nt: TGTGCCAGCAGCTTAATAATAGGGAATGAGCAGTTCTTC
d_gene: -; abundance: many; v_gene: TRBV15; j_gene: TRBJ1-4; CDR3aa: CATSSPRASMFF; CDR3nt: TGTGCCACCAGCAGCCCCCGGGCCTCCATGTTTTTT
d_gene: TRBD1; abundance: -; v_gene: TRBV12-5; j_gene: TRBJ1-1; CDR3aa: CASGLGQGEAFF; CDR3nt: TGTGCTAGTGGTTTGGGACAGGGTGAAGCTTTCTTT
d_gene: -; abundance: few; v_gene: TRBV4-1; j_gene: TRBJ2-2; CDR3aa: CASSQAIQGDGELFF; CDR3nt: TGCGCCAGCAGCCAGGCAATACAGGGTGACGGGGAGCTGTTTTTT
d_gene: TRBD1; abundance: few; v_gene: TRBV4-1; j_gene: TRBJ2-7; CDR3aa: CASSQKAWTGWDYEQYF; CDR3nt: TGCGCCAGCAGCCAAAAAGCTTGGACAGGTTGGGACTACGAGCAGTACTTC
d_gene: -; abundance: many; v_gene: TRBV5-6; j_gene: TRBJ1-3; CDR3aa: CASSFWTSSGNTIYF; CDR3nt: TGTGCCAGCAGCTTCTGGACCAGCTCTGGAAACACCATATATTTT
d_gene: -; abundance: -; v_gene: TRBV11-2; j_gene: TRBJ2-3; CDR3aa: CASSLATGGTDTQYF; CDR3nt: TGTGCCAGCAGCTTAGCTACAGGTGGCACAGATACGCAGTATTTT
d_gene: -; abundance: few; v_gene: TRBV14; j_gene: TRBJ2-7; CDR3aa: CASSQWTAGSEQYF; CDR3nt: TGTGCCAGCAGCCAGTGGACGGCAGGGTCAGAGCAGTACTTC
d_gene: TRBD2; abundance: -; v_gene: TRBV7-9; j_gene: TRBJ2-1; CDR3aa: CASSPGTSGRKYNEQFF; CDR3nt: TGTGCCAGCAGCCCTGGGACTAGCGGGAGGAAATACAATGAGCAGTTCTTC
d_gene: TRBD2; abundance: few; v_gene: TRBV29-1; j_gene: TRBJ2-1; CDR3aa: CSVDLAGNNEQFF; CDR3nt: TGCAGCGTTGATCTAGCGGGGAACAATGAGCAGTTCTTC
d_gene: -; abundance: few; v_gene: TRBV5-6; j_gene: TRBJ2-3; CDR3aa: CASTLSGDTQYF; CDR3nt: TGTGCCAGCACCCTGTCGGGAGATACGCAGTATTTT
d_gene: -; abundance: many; v_gene: TRBV20-1; j_gene: TRBJ1-1; CDR3aa: CSANGGDGKTEAFF; CDR3nt: TGCAGTGCTAACGGGGGAGACGGGAAGACTGAAGCTTTCTTT
d_gene: -; abundance: many; v_gene: TRBV12-3/TRBV12-4; j_gene: TRBJ2-1; CDR3aa: CASGFGRNEQFF; CDR3nt: TGTGCCAGCGGCTTCGGGCGCAATGAGCAGTTCTTC
d_gene: TRBD2; abundance: few; v_gene: TRBV2; j_gene: TRBJ2-4; CDR3aa: CASSEALQAGGGKNIQYF; CDR3nt: TGTGCCAGCAGTGAAGCGCTTCAAGCGGGAGGGGGCAAAAACATTCAGTACTTC
d_gene: -; abundance: -; v_gene: TRBV29-1; j_gene: TRBJ2-5; CDR3aa: CSVVGTEQETQYF; CDR3nt: TGCAGCGTGGTCGGGACCGAGCAAGAGACCCAGTACTTC
d_gene: TRBD2; abundance: many; v_gene: TRBV7-9; j_gene: TRBJ2-1; CDR3aa: CASSLRRGGPYNEQFF; CDR3nt: TGTGCCAGCAGCTTAAGGCGGGGGGGACCCTACAATGAGCAGTTCTTC
d_gene: -; abundance: many; v_gene: TRBV27; j_gene: TRBJ1-5; CDR3aa: CASSPRDGNQPQHF; CDR3nt: TGTGCCAGCAGTCCCCGGGACGGTAATCAGCCCCAGCATTTT
d_gene: -; abundance: -; v_gene: TRBV14; j_gene: TRBJ2-1; CDR3aa: CASSQAQNNEQFF; CDR3nt: TGTGCCAGCAGCCAGGCGCAGAACAATGAGCAGTTCTTC
d_gene: TRBD2; abundance: -; v_gene: TRBV6-1; j_gene: TRBJ2-2; CDR3aa: CASGGTSGTTGELFF; CDR3nt: TGTGCCAGCGGCGGGACTAGCGGGACCACCGGGGAGCTGTTTTTT
d_gene: TRBD1; abundance: many; v_gene: TRBV5-1; j_gene: TRBJ2-7; CDR3aa: CASSGQGGPTYEQYF; CDR3nt: TGCGCCAGCAGTGGACAGGGAGGACCGACCTACGAGCAGTACTTC
d_gene: -; abundance: few; v_gene: TRBV2; j_gene: TRBJ1-4; CDR3aa: CASMRGEKLFF; CDR3nt: TGTGCCAGCATGCGGGGGGAAAAACTGTTTTTT
d_gene: TRBD2; abundance: many; v_gene: TRBV2; j_gene: TRBJ2-1; CDR3aa: CASKKAGRDEQFF; CDR3nt: TGTGCCAGCAAGAAAGCGGGAAGGGATGAGCAGTTCTTC
d_gene: TRBD1; abundance: -; v_gene: TRBV7-6; j_gene: TRBJ2-7; CDR3aa: CASSSPGTVYEQYF; CDR3nt: TGTGCCAGCAGCTCCCCCGGGACAGTCTACGAGCAGTACTTC
d_gene: TRBD1; abundance: few; v_gene: TRBV9; j_gene: TRBJ2-3; CDR3aa: CASSAKTGGTDTQYF; CDR3nt: TGTGCCAGCAGCGCCAAGACAGGGGGCACAGATACGCAGTATTTT
d_gene: TRBD2; abundance: many; v_gene: TRBV29-1; j_gene: TRBJ2-2; CDR3aa: CSALTSGRELFF; CDR3nt: TGCAGCGCCCTGACTAGCGGGAGGGAGCTGTTTTTT
d_gene: TRBD2; abundance: few; v_gene: TRBV7-3; j_gene: TRBJ2-1; CDR3aa: CASSLGAGGPNEQFF; CDR3nt: TGTGCCAGCAGCTTAGGGGCGGGAGGGCCGAATGAGCAGTTCTTC
d_gene: -; abundance: few; v_gene: TRBV28; j_gene: TRBJ2-1; CDR3aa: CASSLPWSGNEQFF; CDR3nt: TGTGCCAGCAGTTTACCTTGGTCAGGGAATGAGCAGTTCTTC
d_gene: TRBD2; abundance: -; v_gene: TRBV20-1; j_gene: TRBJ2-1; CDR3aa: CSARGTSDHNEQFF; CDR3nt: TGCAGTGCTAGAGGGACTAGCGATCACAATGAGCAGTTCTTC
d_gene: TRBD1; abundance: many; v_gene: TRBV29-1; j_gene: TRBJ2-1; CDR3aa: CSVEFRTGRVENEQFF; CDR3nt: TGCAGCGTTGAATTTCGGACAGGGCGTGTCGAGAATGAGCAGTTCTTC
d_gene: TRBD1; abundance: many; v_gene: TRBV24-1; j_gene: TRBJ1-5; CDR3aa: CATSAHGQGSNQPQHF; CDR3nt: TGTGCCACCAGTGCCCACGGACAGGGGTCTAATCAGCCCCAGCATTTT
d_gene: -; abundance: few; v_gene: TRBV5-1; j_gene: TRBJ2-1; CDR3aa: CASSPPDSHNEQFF; CDR3nt: TGCGCCAGCAGCCCCCCCGACAGTCACAATGAGCAGTTCTTC
d_gene: -; abundance: few; v_gene: TRBV19; j_gene: TRBJ1-1; CDR3aa: CASSVGRNTEAFF; CDR3nt: TGTGCCAGTAGTGTGGGGCGAAACACTGAAGCTTTCTTT
d_gene: -; abundance: -; v_gene: TRBV10-2; j_gene: TRBJ2-5; CDR3aa: CASSEFGVRETQYF; CDR3nt: TGCGCCAGCAGTGAGTTCGGGGTTCGAGAGACCCAGTACTTC